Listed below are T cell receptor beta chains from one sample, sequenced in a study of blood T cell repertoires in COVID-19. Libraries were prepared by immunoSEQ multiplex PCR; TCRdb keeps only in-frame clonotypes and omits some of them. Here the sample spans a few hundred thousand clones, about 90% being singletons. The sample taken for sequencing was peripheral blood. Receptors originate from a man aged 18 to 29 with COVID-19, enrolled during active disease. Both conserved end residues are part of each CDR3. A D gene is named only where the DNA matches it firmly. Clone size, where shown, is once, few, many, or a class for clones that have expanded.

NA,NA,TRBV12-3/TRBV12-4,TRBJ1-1,CASSFTGGTEAFF,TGTGCCAGCAGTTTCACGGGGGGCACTGAAGCTTTCTTT
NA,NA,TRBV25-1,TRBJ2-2,CASSPPGHPNTGELFF,TGTGCCAGCAGTCCCCCGGGACACCCGAACACCGGGGAGCTGTTTTTT
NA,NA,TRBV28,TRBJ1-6,CASSLSTPSPLHF,TGTGCCAGCAGTTTGTCCACACCTTCACCCCTCCACTTT
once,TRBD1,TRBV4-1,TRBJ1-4,CASSQGWDRELFF,TGCGCCAGCAGCCAGGGCTGGGACAGGGAACTGTTTTTT
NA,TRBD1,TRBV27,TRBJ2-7,CASSLWQGADEQYF,TGTGCCAGCAGTTTATGGCAGGGGGCTGACGAGCAGTACTTC
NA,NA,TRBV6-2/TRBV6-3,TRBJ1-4,CASSYSGRGEKLFF,TGTGCCAGCAGTTACTCCGGTCGGGGGGAAAAACTGTTTTTT
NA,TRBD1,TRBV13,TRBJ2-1,CASSPGQGLDEQFF,TGTGCCAGCAGCCCGGGACAGGGGTTGGATGAGCAGTTCTTC
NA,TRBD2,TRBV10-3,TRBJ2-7,CAISGGGYEQYF,TGTGCCATCAGTGGCGGGGGTTATGAGCAGTACTTC
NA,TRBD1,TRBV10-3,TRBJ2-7,CAISGTGGSYEQYF,TGTGCCATCAGTGGGACAGGGGGAAGCTACGAGCAGTACTTC
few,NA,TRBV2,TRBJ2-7,CASSDSSYEQYF,TGTGCCAGCAGTGACAGCTCCTACGAGCAGTACTTC
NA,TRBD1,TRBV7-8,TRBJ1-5,CASSLAYRGVQPQHF,TGTGCCAGCAGCTTAGCCTACAGGGGGGTTCAGCCCCAGCATTTT
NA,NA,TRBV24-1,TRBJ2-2,CATSDFSGGELFF,TGTGCCACCAGTGATTTCTCGGGCGGGGAGCTGTTTTTT
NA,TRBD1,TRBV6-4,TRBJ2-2,CASRRQGYTGELFF,TGTGCCAGCAGGAGACAGGGATACACCGGGGAGCTGTTTTTT
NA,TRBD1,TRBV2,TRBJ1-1,CASSEDRGRVEAFF,TGTGCCAGCAGTGAGGACAGGGGGCGCGTAGAAGCTTTCTTT
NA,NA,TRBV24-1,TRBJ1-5,CATSDGGAQPQHF,TGTGCCACCAGTGATGGGGGGGCTCAGCCCCAGCATTTT